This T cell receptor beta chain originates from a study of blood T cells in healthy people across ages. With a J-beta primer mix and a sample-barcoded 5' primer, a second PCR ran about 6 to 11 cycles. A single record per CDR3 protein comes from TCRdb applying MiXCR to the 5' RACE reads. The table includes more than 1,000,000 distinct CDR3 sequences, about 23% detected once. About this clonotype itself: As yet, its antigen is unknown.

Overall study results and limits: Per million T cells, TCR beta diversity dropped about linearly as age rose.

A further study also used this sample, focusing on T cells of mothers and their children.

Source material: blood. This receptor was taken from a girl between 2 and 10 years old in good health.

CDR3 sequence reads: CASSLEEEYNYGYTF. In nucleotides, the CDR3 is TGCGCCAGCAGCTTGGAGGAGGAATACAACTATGGCTACACCTTC. The V call is TRBV5-1, the J call TRBJ1-2, with unresolved D. CDR3 length: 15 amino acids. The germline V gene encodes CDR1 SGHRS and CDR2 YFSETQ. V lost 0 bases and J lost 2, with 11 bases in between.